The present TCR beta chain was sequenced within a study of OX40 agonist ivuxolimab in advanced cancers. Overall study: Every patient in dose escalation had hepatocellular carcinoma, melanoma, renal cell or head and neck cancer.

This CDR3 region has 15 residues. The germline V gene has CDR1 SGHRS and CDR2 YFSETQ. The V segment lost 0 bases and the J segment 1 base; nucleotides outside the gene matches: 2. Profiled with immunoSEQ multiplex PCR; TCRdb holds only in-frame clones, not every one. The sample lists over 100,000 clones, over 85% occurring once. This material consisted of CD4+ or CD8+ T cells sorted from blood, taken in a trial of the OX40 agonist ivuxolimab. This rearrangement joins TRBV5-1 to TRBJ1-1; 8 bases line up with TRBD1. The sequence was collected from an adult with an advanced solid tumor such as melanoma, head and neck, liver or kidney cancer. The CDR3 DNA follows: TGCGCCAGCAGCTTGGACGGACAGGGGAACACTGAAGCTTTCTTT. This encodes CASSLDGQGNTEAFF. Combining the CDR3 with reference TRBV5-1 and TRBJ1-1 gives the whole variable domain KAGVTQTPRYLIKTRGQQVTLSCSPISGHRSVSWYQQTPGQGLQFLFEYFSETQRNKGNFPGRFSGRQFSNSRSEMNVSTLELGDSALYLCASSLDGQGNTEAFFGQGTRLTVV.